The clone carrying this T cell receptor (beta chain) was counted a single time. Its antigen is unidentified. CDR3 length: 13 amino acids. Trimming shortened V by 8 bases and J by 6 bases, and 17 bases separated the two germline ends. CDR1 MNHEY and CDR2 SVGAGI come from the germline V gene. The data derive from a study of T cell responses to AZD1222 COVID-19 vaccine. Study observations and caveats: Repertoires were collected only later (after the peak T cell response had occurred). Spike-wide coverage was observed for vaccine-associated CD4 TCRs, with dominant responses at 160-218 and 743-854. Donors, mostly white British, included more females; clonal diversity was possibly underestimated. Two AZD1222 doses significantly raised spike-specific TCR breadth and depth over controls.

Measured with immunoSEQ multiplex PCR; TCRdb has only the in-frame clones, and not every one. Of about 88,000 clones in the sample, about 90% were seen once. V and J are TRBV6-5 and TRBJ2-7; D perhaps matches TRBD2 (6 bases). The TCR was taken from an adult in good health. The sample was peripheral blood, taken on day 0 of MenACWY control vaccination. This CDR3 reads CASRDSRAPEQYF. The CDR3 bases are TGTGCCAGCCGGGACTCAAGGGCCCCCGAGCAGTACTTC.